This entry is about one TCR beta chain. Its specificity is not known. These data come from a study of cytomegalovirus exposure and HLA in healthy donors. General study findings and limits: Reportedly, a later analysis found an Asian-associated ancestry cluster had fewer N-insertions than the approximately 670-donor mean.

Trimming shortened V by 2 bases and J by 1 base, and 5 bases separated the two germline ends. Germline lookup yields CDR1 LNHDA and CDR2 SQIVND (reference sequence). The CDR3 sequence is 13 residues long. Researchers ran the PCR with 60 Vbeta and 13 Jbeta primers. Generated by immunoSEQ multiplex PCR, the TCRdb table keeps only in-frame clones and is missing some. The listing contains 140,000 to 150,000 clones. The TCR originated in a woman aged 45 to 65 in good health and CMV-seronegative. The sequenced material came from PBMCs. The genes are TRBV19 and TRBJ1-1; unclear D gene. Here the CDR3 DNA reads TGTGCCAGTAGTATAAGTAGGAACACTGAAGCTTTCTTT. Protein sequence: CASSISRNTEAFF.